This TCR beta chain stems from a study of shared clonotypes between healthy human individuals. Assay used: immunoSEQ multiplex PCR; TCRdb lists only in-frame clones, some missing. Of some 2.3 million clones in the sample, 85% to 95% were seen once. With V trimmed by 6 bases and J by 6 bases, 10 bases remained unmatched. CDR3 size: 14 residues. Germline V gene data show CDR1 as SGHTA and CDR2 as FQGNSA. Details on this clone: Its specificity is not known.

Notes on the study in general: The four-donor shared clonotypes exceeded non-shared clonotypes in generation probability, with non-shared ones scoring lower.

The sample consisted of naive CD4+ T cells from PBMCs. Subset in this sample: CD45RA+ positively selected. The chain carries TRBV7-2 and TRBJ2-7; 8 positions agree with TRBD2. This TCR derives from a man aged 18 to 30 in good health. Some clones in this sample may be carry-over from other donors' samples. CDR3 sequence: CASSTGLVPSEQYF. The CDR3 DNA reads TGTGCCAGCAGTACGGGACTAGTTCCCTCCGAGCAGTACTTC.